Presented here are 20 T cell receptor beta chains from one specimen sequenced in a study of T-cell memory formation after mild COVID-19. Via MiXCR, TCRdb re-called the 5' RACE reads, giving one row per CDR3 protein. Of around 300,000 distinct CDR3 sequences in the sample, roughly a fifth are singletons; the top ten hold more than 20%. Sequencing used PBMCs or a T cell subset sorted from them (not recorded which). The receptor set was obtained from a man between 18 and 29 years old who had mild COVID-19 (a few samples of this study predate the infection). Cell type and time point are not known.

This rearrangement joins TRBV12-3 or TRBV12-4 to TRBJ2-7, with D unresolved. Between the trimmed V and J ends, which lost 6 bases and 1 base, there was a span of 7 bases. This CDR3 is 12 amino acids long. CDR3 coding DNA: TGTGCCAGCAGATCACAATCCTACGAGCAGTACTTC. Translating it yields CASRSQSYEQYF.

The genes are TRBV7-2 and TRBJ2-1; D unclear. V gave up 1 base and J gave up 6 bases, with 13 bases separating them. This CDR3 has 15 residues. The germline V gene encodes CDR1 SGHTA and CDR2 FQGNSA. The CDR3 DNA reads as TGTGCCAGCAGCTTAGGACCGGGTCGACTCAATGAGCAGTTCTTC. It specifies CASSLGPGRLNEQFF.

The genes are TRBV4-2 and TRBJ2-7; 8 bases map to TRBD1. CDR3 size: 16 residues. The germline V gene encodes CDR1 LGHNA and CDR2 YNFKEQ. Unmatched junction bases numbered 7, after V lost 1 base and J lost 2 bases. In DNA, the CDR3 is TGTGCCAGCAGCCAAGGCCCGACAGGGGACCCCTACGAGCAGTACTTC. Its translation: CASSQGPTGDPYEQYF.

V is TRBV7-8 and J is TRBJ2-7; D gene ambiguous. V was pared by 1 base and J by 6 bases, with 10 bases between. CDR3 length equals 13 residues. CDR1 is SGHVS and CDR2 is FQNEAQ in the germline V gene. The CDR3 reads CASSLEVLAEQYV. The CDR3 nucleotides are TGTGCCAGCAGCTTAGAGGTCCTTGCCGAGCAGTACGTC.

This clonotype was counted ten times or more. CDR3 amino acids: CASSYSGPQGVYTEAFF. The DNA of the CDR3 is TGTGCCAGCAGTTACTCGGGCCCCCAGGGGGTATACACTGAAGCTTTCTTT. The rearrangement uses TRBV6-5 and TRBJ1-1; 7 bases line up with TRBD1. The CDR3 has 17 amino acids. CDR1 MNHEY and CDR2 SVGAGI come from the germline V gene. Trimming cost V 0 bases and J 3 bases; bases outside gene matches: 10.

The V and J genes are TRBV10-3 and TRBJ1-2; 9 nucleotides match TRBD1. V gave up 6 bases and J gave up 4 bases; unmatched junction bases: 0. The length of the CDR3 is 12 residues. CDR1 is ENHRY and CDR2 is SYGVKD in the germline V gene. CDR3 in amino acids: CAIRTGGYGYTF. The CDR3 bases are TGTGCCATCAGGACAGGGGGCTATGGCTACACCTTC.

This clonotype was observed a few times. The CDR3: CASMGSGAAYNEQFF. For the CDR3, the DNA is TGTGCCAGCATGGGTAGCGGGGCGGCCTACAATGAGCAGTTCTTC. The chain couples TRBV6-5 to TRBJ2-1; 8 bases are a match to TRBD2. Germline V CDR1 and CDR2: MNHEY, SVGAGI. Germline trimming cut 7 bases from V and 2 bases from J; bases unmatched to any gene: 7. The CDR3 has 15 residues.

This clonotype has only one observation. V usage is TRBV12-3 or TRBV12-4 and J usage is TRBJ2-3, with TRBD1 matching 7 bases. The CDR3 spans 18 residues. V lost 6 bases, J lost 0 bases, and 15 bases stayed unmatched. The CDR3 is CASSVWQGEARSTDTQYF. For the CDR3, the DNA is TGTGCCAGCAGCGTATGGCAGGGGGAAGCCCGTAGCACAGATACGCAGTATTTT.

This clonotype was counted many times. V usage is TRBV7-2 and J usage is TRBJ2-7; D is uncertain. The CDR3 runs to 13 residues. Trimming removed 3 bases at V and 0 bases at J, with 6 bases between. The germline V gene has CDR1 SGHTA and CDR2 FQGNSA. CDR3 protein: CASSFAGSYEQYF. The CDR3 DNA reads TGTGCCAGCAGCTTCGCAGGCTCCTACGAGCAGTACTTC.

The chain has TRBV28 and TRBJ1-5; no clear D. V lost 3 bases to trimming and J lost 7 bases, with 19 bases between them. This CDR3 region has 16 residues. Germline loops: CDR1 MDHEN, CDR2 SYDVKM. CDR3 region: CASSFTSSWEEQPQHF. DNA for the CDR3: TGTGCCAGCAGTTTTACGTCGTCGTGGGAAGAACAGCCCCAGCATTTT.

The sample holds a few counts of this clonotype. The chain links TRBV5-5 to TRBJ2-7; 9 nucleotides line up with TRBD2. Germline lookup yields CDR1 SGHKS and CDR2 YYEKEE (reference sequence). The CDR3 loop spans 16 amino acids. V trimming: 5 bases; J trimming: 6 bases; junction bases outside the gene matches: 15. The CDR3 loop is CASRPDGTSYPFEQYV. DNA for the CDR3: TGTGCCAGCAGGCCAGACGGGACTAGCTATCCCTTCGAGCAGTACGTC.

This sequence joins TRBV4-1 and TRBJ2-3; no firm D call. Germline V lookup: CDR1 MGHRA, CDR2 YSYEKL. There are 13 residues in the CDR3. The ends were cut back, 0 bases at V and 6 bases at J, with 7 bases in the middle. This CDR3 reads CASSQESLDTQYF. The CDR3 bases are TGCGCCAGCAGCCAAGAGAGTTTGGATACGCAGTATTTT.

The V call is TRBV30, the J call TRBJ2-3; D might be TRBD1 or TRBD2, each matching 5 bases. The CDR3 extends over 15 amino acids. Germline loops: CDR1 GTSNPN, CDR2 SVGIG (reference sequence). Trimming pared 0 bases from V and 4 bases from J, leaving 14 bases between. CDR3 bases: TGTGCCTGGAGTGTACCAGGGTACGGGGCAGATACGCAGTATTTT. The encoded protein is CAWSVPGYGADTQYF.

This rearrangement joins TRBV27 to TRBJ1-6; D not resolved. Germline CDR1 reads MNHEY; CDR2 reads SMNVEV (reference sequence). The ends were cut back, 0 bases at V and 9 bases at J, with 9 bases in the middle. CDR3 length equals 14 residues. The chain's CDR3 is CASSLSGFASPLHF. Written as DNA, the CDR3 is TGTGCCAGCAGTTTATCCGGGTTCGCTTCACCCCTCCACTTT.

This clonotype was observed a handful of times. The rearrangement links TRBV20-1 to TRBJ1-1; D is uncertain. Trimming pared 0 bases from V and 0 bases from J, leaving 5 bases between. Per the germline V gene, CDR1 is DFQATT and CDR2 is SNEGSKA (reference sequence). CDR3 length: 13 residues. This CDR3 reads CSARDHMNTEAFF. DNA for the CDR3: TGCAGTGCTAGAGATCATATGAACACTGAAGCTTTCTTT.

This clonotype was seen only a few times. This sequence joins TRBV5-1 and TRBJ1-1, with TRBD1 matching over 8 bases. The ends lost 0 bases at V and 4 bases at J; junction bases unmatched: 14. Germline V lookup: CDR1 SGHRS, CDR2 YFSETQ. The CDR3 spans 18 residues. Here the CDR3 DNA reads TGCGCCAGCAGCTTGGGAGGGACAGGAGAACTCTCGGGCACTGAAGCTTTCTTT. Residues: CASSLGGTGELSGTEAFF.

This clonotype was found many times. The V and J genes are TRBV7-3 and TRBJ2-3; D call uncertain. V dropped 1 base and J dropped 4 bases, with 6 bases sitting between them. Germline V CDR1 and CDR2: SGHTA, FQGTGA. The CDR3 consists of 13 residues. Here the CDR3 reads CASSLMASDTQYF. The CDR3 region has the DNA TGTGCCAGCAGCTTAATGGCATCAGATACGCAGTATTTT.

This clonotype was picked up a small number of times. This chain joins TRBV12-3 or TRBV12-4 and TRBJ2-3, with D possibly matching TRBD2 (6 bases). V lost 5 bases and J 1 base, leaving 19 bases between the germline ends. The CDR3 is 17 amino acids. The CDR3 reads CASSVPGWGGGTDTQYF. The CDR3 DNA follows: TGTGCCAGCAGTGTCCCCGGATGGGGCGGGGGCACAGATACGCAGTATTTT.

In its sample, this clonotype was seen once. This chain links TRBV12-3 or TRBV12-4 with TRBJ1-4; possibly TRBD1 for D (5 bases). The CDR3 length is 13 residues. The V gene lost 6 bases and the J gene lost 8 bases, with 13 bases spanning the gap. DNA for the CDR3: TGTGCCAGCAGACCCGCGGGGGGGGAAAAACTGTTTTTT. Translated: CASRPAGGEKLFF.

V gene TRBV10-2 combines with J gene TRBJ2-2; 16 nucleotides align to TRBD2. Trimming cost V 8 bases and J 2 bases; bases outside gene matches: 8. Germline values: CDR1 WSHSY, CDR2 SAAADI. The CDR3 totals 18 residues. The CDR3 DNA is TGCGCCAGCCCTCTGGGACTAGCGGGGGGGCGAAACACCGGGGAGCTGTTTTTT. Protein product: CASPLGLAGGRNTGELFF.